Shown below are 23 T cell receptor beta chains from a single sample sequenced in a study of shared clonotypes between healthy human individuals. The repertoire was sequenced with immunoSEQ multiplex PCR; TCRdb's copy has only in-frame clones and lacks some. The sample has some 690,000 clones, 90% seen once. The sample was memory CD8+ T cells from PBMCs. Subset specified: CD45RO+ cells pooled with CCR7-negative TemRA cells. These receptors originate from a man younger than 35 in good health. Some clones in this sample may be carry-over from other donors' samples.

The chain is built from TRBV19 and TRBJ1-5, with TRBD1 as a possible D gene (5 bases). The germline V and J ends were trimmed by 0 bases and 3 bases, with 12 bases remaining between them. The CDR3 is 16 amino acids. Germline loops: CDR1 LNHDA, CDR2 SQIVND (reference sequence). The CDR3 bases are TGTGCCAGTAGTATAGAGAGACAGAAATTCAATCAGCCCCAGCATTTT. The encoded protein is CASSIERQKFNQPQHF.

The chain is built from TRBV29-1 and TRBJ1-2, with 12 bases aligning to TRBD1. CDR1 and CDR2 from the germline V gene are SQVTM and ANQGSEA. This CDR3 region has 14 residues. V lost 5 bases, J lost 6 bases, and 7 bases stayed unmatched. CDR3 amino acids: CSVWDRGLSNGYTF. The CDR3, as DNA: TGCAGCGTTTGGGACAGGGGGCTTTCCAATGGCTACACCTTC.

The genes are TRBV9 and TRBJ2-7; 7 bases map to TRBD2. CDR1 and CDR2 from the germline V gene are SGDLS and YYNGEE. This CDR3 contains 15 residues. The ends lost 0 bases at V and 3 bases at J; junction bases unmatched: 6. DNA of the CDR3: TGTGCCAGCAGCGTAGGTGGGAGGGGTGTCTACGAGCAGTACTTC. Its protein is CASSVGGRGVYEQYF.

This rearrangement joins TRBV10-3 to TRBJ2-7; 7 nucleotides line up with TRBD2. Losses at the gene ends were 1 base for V and 5 bases for J; bases not matched to a gene: 11. CDR1 is ENHRY and CDR2 is SYGVKD in the germline V gene. There are 16 residues in the CDR3. CDR3 in amino acids: CAISEFLGLVSNEQYF. CDR3 coding DNA: TGTGCCATCAGTGAGTTCCTAGGACTAGTTAGTAACGAGCAGTACTTC.

The J gene is TRBJ2-2, the V gene TRBV19; tentative D call: TRBD1 (6 bases). CDR1 is LNHDA, CDR2 SQIVND, per germline (reference sequence). The V end lost 8 bases, the J end lost 4 bases, and 14 bases lay between the germline ends. The CDR3 is 14 residues long. In DNA form, the CDR3 reads TGTGCCAGTCGTACGGGACATTTCACCGGGGAGCTGTTTTTT. Translating gives CASRTGHFTGELFF.

This chain uses TRBV7-6 with TRBJ2-7, with D possibly TRBD1 on 6 matching bases. Trimming left V 4 bases short and J 1 base short, with 14 bases between. The CDR3 is made up of 15 amino acids. Germline V CDR1 and CDR2: SGHVS, FNYEAQ. The CDR3 bases are TGTGCCAGCAGCTGGGGGCCAGCCCCATCCTACGAGCAGTACTTC. Translating gives CASSWGPAPSYEQYF.

J is TRBJ2-7 and V is TRBV19, with D perhaps matching TRBD1 (5 bases). V lost 5 bases and J 3 bases, leaving 17 bases between the germline ends. Germline CDR1 LNHDA, CDR2 SQIVND (reference sequence). There are 15 residues in the CDR3. This CDR3 is CASSLSSGPIYEQYF. DNA of the CDR3: TGTGCCAGTAGTTTAAGCTCAGGGCCCATCTACGAGCAGTACTTC.

V gene TRBV4-3 combines with J gene TRBJ1-6; D is undetermined. The germline V gene encodes CDR1 LGHNA and CDR2 YSLEER. Between the trimmed V and J ends, which lost 1 base and 8 bases, there was a span of 12 bases. CDR3 length equals 15 residues. The CDR3: CASSQVRQYDSPLHF. The CDR3 DNA reads TGCGCCAGCAGCCAAGTACGGCAGTATGATTCACCCCTCCACTTT.

The rearrangement links TRBV9 to TRBJ1-5, with D unclear. The V end lost 4 bases, the J end lost 5 bases, and 7 bases lay between the germline ends. CDR1 and CDR2 from the germline V gene are SGDLS and YYNGEE. This CDR3 spans 12 amino acids. CDR3 in DNA: TGTGCCAGCAGCCCCCTGGATCAGCCCCAGCATTTT. Residues: CASSPLDQPQHF.

This clone was seen a single time. The V call is TRBV27, the J call TRBJ1-2; possibly TRBD1 for D (6 bases). There are 13 residues in the CDR3. V gave up 8 bases and J gave up 6 bases, with 16 bases separating them. Germline CDR1 is MNHEY and CDR2 is SMNVEV (reference sequence). CDR3 loop: CASAYRESDGYTF. In DNA, the CDR3 is TGTGCCAGCGCCTACAGGGAGTCTGATGGCTACACCTTC.

CDR3 in amino acids: CASSFRLRGPDTQYF. In DNA form, the CDR3 reads TGTGCCAGCAGTTTTCGCCTACGGGGGCCAGATACGCAGTATTTT. The genes are TRBV28 and TRBJ2-3; either TRBD1 or TRBD2 may supply D (6 bases each). V was clipped by 3 bases and J by 4 bases, with 14 bases between them. The CDR3 length is 15 residues. Germline V CDR1 and CDR2: MDHEN, SYDVKM. Looking up the rest from reference TRBV28 and TRBJ2-3 gives the full variable domain: DVKVTQSSRYLVKRTGEKVFLECVQDMDHENMFWYRQDPGLGLRLIYFSYDVKMKEKGDIPEGYSVSREKKERFSLILESASTNQTSMYLCASSFRLRGPDTQYFGPGTRLTVL.

The chain links TRBV27 to TRBJ1-1; tentative D call: TRBD1 (5 bases). V gave up 6 bases and J gave up 2 bases, with 13 bases separating them. Looked up from germline, CDR1 is MNHEY and CDR2 is SMNVEV (reference sequence). The CDR3 is 14 residues long. The CDR3 DNA reads as TGTGCCAGCAGGGGGGGGATCAGAAACACTGAAGCTTTCTTT. It translates to CASRGGIRNTEAFF.

The V and J genes are TRBV9 and TRBJ2-2; the D is unclear. The germline V gene encodes CDR1 SGDLS and CDR2 YYNGEE. V was pared by 2 bases and J by 6 bases, with 5 bases between. This CDR3 region has 12 residues. CDR3 bases: TGTGCCAGCAGCGTCCACCCCGGGGAGCTGTTTTTT. This gives the protein CASSVHPGELFF.

This sequence joins TRBV28 and TRBJ1-6, with 8 bases identical to TRBD1. In germline, CDR1 is MDHEN, CDR2 SYDVKM. J was trimmed by 5 bases and V by 4 bases; bases with no gene match: 10. The length of the CDR3 is 17 residues. The CDR3 DNA follows: TGTGCCAGCAGTTCACAGGGGGAAACTCCCCATAATTCACCCCTCCACTTT. Its translation is CASSSQGETPHNSPLHF.

The genes are TRBV7-8 and TRBJ1-1, with TRBD1 as a possible D gene (5 bases). V was trimmed by 4 bases and J by 0 bases, leaving 9 bases between them. CDR1 is SGHVS and CDR2 is FQNEAQ in the germline V gene. This CDR3 has 14 residues. CDR3 residues: CASSSSRVNTEAFF. The CDR3 bases are TGTGCCAGCAGCTCTTCCAGGGTGAACACTGAAGCTTTCTTT.

The chain uses TRBV5-1 and TRBJ2-3, with TRBD1 as a possible D gene (5 bases). V was trimmed by 0 bases and J by 4 bases, leaving 12 bases between them. In germline, CDR1 is SGHRS, CDR2 YFSETQ. The CDR3 runs to 15 residues. The CDR3 spells CASSLEGFLADTQYF. The DNA of the CDR3 is TGCGCCAGCAGCTTGGAGGGGTTTTTGGCAGATACGCAGTATTTT.

The V gene is TRBV4-1, the J gene TRBJ2-7, with 7 bases aligning to TRBD2. V trimming: 3 bases; J trimming: 0 bases; junction bases outside the gene matches: 8. In germline, CDR1 is MGHRA, CDR2 YSYEKL. The CDR3 contains 16 residues. The DNA of the CDR3 is TGCGCCAGCAGCCATCCCACAGCGGGAAGCTCCTACGAGCAGTACTTC. As protein: CASSHPTAGSSYEQYF.

This chain connects TRBV9 to TRBJ2-4; D remains unclear. Trimming removed 4 bases at V and 2 bases at J, with 7 bases between. Germline CDR1 SGDLS, CDR2 YYNGEE. The CDR3 runs 13 residues. CDR3: CASSPLSKNIQYF. In nucleotides, the CDR3 is TGTGCCAGCAGCCCATTATCCAAAAACATTCAGTACTTC.

V gene TRBV28 combines with J gene TRBJ2-7; D is perhaps TRBD1 (5 bases). Germline V CDR1 and CDR2: MDHEN, SYDVKM. V lost 4 bases to trimming and J lost 3 bases, with 13 bases between them. The CDR3 length is 14 residues. The CDR3 coding sequence is TGTGCCAGCAGTTCCCGACAGAGTGGCTACGAGCAGTACTTC. Its protein product is CASSSRQSGYEQYF. Drawing the rest from reference TRBV28 and TRBJ2-7, the complete variable domain is DVKVTQSSRYLVKRTGEKVFLECVQDMDHENMFWYRQDPGLGLRLIYFSYDVKMKEKGDIPEGYSVSREKKERFSLILESASTNQTSMYLCASSSRQSGYEQYFGPGTRLTVT.

The chain carries TRBV9 and TRBJ2-7; D might be TRBD1 or TRBD2, each matching 5 bases. The CDR3 covers 14 residues. Germline-derived CDR1 and CDR2 are SGDLS and YYNGEE. V was cut by 4 bases and J by 3 bases, with 14 bases left in between. CDR3 DNA: TGTGCCAGCAGCACCCCGGGGCAGAGCTACGAGCAGTACTTC. Protein product: CASSTPGQSYEQYF.

Here the CDR3 reads CASSTLQILPKNIQYF. The DNA for the CDR3 is TGTGCCAGCAGCACACTCCAGATCCTCCCCAAAAACATTCAGTACTTC. The V and J genes are TRBV7-9 and TRBJ2-4; D not certain. The CDR3 has 16 residues. Germline V lookup: CDR1 SEHNR, CDR2 FQNEAQ (reference sequence). V was clipped by 5 bases and J by 2 bases, with 16 bases between them.

The V call is TRBV5-3, the J call TRBJ1-1; D call uncertain. TRBV5-3 counts as an open reading frame of uncertain function. V was clipped by 2 bases and J by 4 bases, with 12 bases between them. CDR3 length: 14 residues. CDR3 loop: CARSFWGGSTEAFF. The CDR3, as DNA: TGTGCCAGAAGCTTTTGGGGAGGAAGCACTGAAGCTTTCTTT.

The V and J genes are TRBV2 and TRBJ2-1; D uncertain. Germline V gene data show CDR1 as SNHLY and CDR2 as FYNNEI. V was cut by 4 bases and J by 8 bases, with 6 bases left in between. The CDR3 spans 11 residues. CDR3 sequence (DNA): TGTGCCAGCAGTGTTGAGTATGAGCAGTTCTTC. As protein: CASSVEYEQFF.